Below, one TCR beta chain is given with its context. These data belong to a study of T cell responses to AZD1222 COVID-19 vaccine. The CDR3 totals 14 residues. Trimming removed 6 bases at V and 4 bases at J, with 16 bases between. The germline V gene has CDR1 SGHTS and CDR2 YDEGEE. This table comes from immunoSEQ multiplex PCR, and its TCRdb copy is limited to in-frame clones, with some not included. Among around 200,000 clones listed, 85% to 95% were seen once. The sample consisted of peripheral blood, taken 28 days after the second AZD1222 dose. The clonotype was recovered from an adult who received the AZD1222 COVID-19 vaccine. The chain joins TRBV5-8 to TRBJ1-2; possible D gene TRBD1, 6 bases. The CDR3, as DNA: TGTGCCAGCACAAACCCCTTCAGGGGCTATGGCTACACCTTC. Protein product: CASTNPFRGYGYTF.